The 10 T cell receptor beta chains reported below all come from one sample, sequenced in a study of T-cell memory formation after mild COVID-19. Via MiXCR, TCRdb re-called the 5' RACE reads, giving one row per CDR3 protein. The sample has some 180,000 distinct CDR3 sequences; approximately 12% are singletons. The sequenced sample was PBMCs or a T cell subset sorted from them (not recorded which). These receptors originate from a man aged 18 to 35 who had mild COVID-19 (a few samples of this study predate the infection). Cell type and time point are not known.

This clonotype was seen more than once but under ten times. The rearrangement joins TRBV6-5 to TRBJ1-1; no clear D gene. The germline V gene has CDR1 MNHEY and CDR2 SVGAGI. The CDR3 has 16 residues. The V gene lost 0 bases and the J gene lost 4 bases, with 15 bases spanning the gap. The CDR3 nucleotides read TGTGCCAGCAGTTACTCGAGGAGCAGTGGAGGCACTGAAGCTTTCTTT. Its protein product is CASSYSRSSGGTEAFF.

The chain links TRBV5-1 to TRBJ2-1, with D tentatively TRBD1 (5 bases). Trimming cost V 0 bases and J 5 bases, with 12 bases left between them. Germline assignment: CDR1 SGHRS and CDR2 YFSETQ. The CDR3 is 15 residues long. For the CDR3, the DNA is TGCGCCAGCAGCTTGGAGGGGCTTTCACACAATGAGCAGTTCTTC. Its translation: CASSLEGLSHNEQFF.

This clonotype was picked up a small number of times. J is TRBJ1-6 and V is TRBV6-1; TRBD1 agrees at 8 bases. Germline V lookup: CDR1 MNHNS, CDR2 SASEGT. This CDR3 comprises 14 residues. The V and J ends lost 8 bases and 6 bases, in that order; junction bases with no gene match: 6. The CDR3 bases are TGTGCCAGCCGGAGGGACAGGATTAATTCACCCCTCCACTTT. Translating it yields CASRRDRINSPLHF.

Only a few counts were recorded for this clonotype. The rearrangement uses TRBV7-2 and TRBJ1-2, with D maybe TRBD1 (5 bases). The length of the CDR3 is 14 residues. Trimming cost V 5 bases and J 8 bases, with 18 bases left between them. Germline V gene sequence: CDR1 SGHTA, CDR2 FQGNSA. This CDR3 reads CASSEGAGSWGYTF. CDR3 DNA: TGTGCCAGCAGCGAAGGGGCTGGGAGTTGGGGCTACACCTTC.

Only a few counts were recorded for this clonotype. The genes are TRBV27 and TRBJ2-7, with D possibly matching TRBD1 (5 bases). Germline V lookup: CDR1 MNHEY, CDR2 SMNVEV (reference sequence). V was cut by 11 bases and J by 7 bases, with 9 bases left in between. The CDR3 consists of 9 residues. The chain's CDR3 is CACQGEQYV. CDR3 DNA: TGTGCCTGCCAGGGAGAGCAGTACGTC.

This clonotype was seen repeatedly, ten times or more. J is TRBJ2-1 and V is TRBV11-1; D is perhaps TRBD1 or TRBD2 (5 bases each). The germline gives CDR1 SGHAT, CDR2 FQDESV (reference sequence). This CDR3 is built from 17 residues. The V and J ends lost 5 bases and 6 bases respectively, with 23 bases between them. The CDR3 bases are TGTGCCAGCAGCCTTGGACCCTCCGGGACGGACCTCAATGAGCAGTTCTTC. Translated: CASSLGPSGTDLNEQFF.

This chain joins TRBV3-1 and TRBJ1-1; D is ambiguous. The germline CDR1 and CDR2 sequences are LGHDT and YNNKEL (reference sequence). Trimming removed 3 bases at V and 0 bases at J, with 11 bases between. The CDR3 runs to 15 residues. CDR3 region: CASSHQYRMNTEAFF. CDR3 bases: TGTGCCAGCAGCCACCAATACAGAATGAACACTGAAGCTTTCTTT.

This clonotype has more than one count but fewer than ten. This chain links TRBV20-1 with TRBJ2-1; no clear D gene. The V end was cut by 0 bases, the J end by 13 bases, with 10 bases between. Germline V gene lookup returns CDR1 DFQATT and CDR2 SNEGSKA (reference sequence). This CDR3 has 11 residues. CDR3 sequence: CSARDRVGQFF. The CDR3 DNA sequence: TGCAGTGCTAGAGATCGTGTCGGCCAGTTCTTC.

This chain joins TRBV4-3 and TRBJ2-3; D is uncertain. V dropped 1 base and J dropped 1 base, with 9 bases sitting between them. The CDR3 spans 15 residues. Germline V gene data show CDR1 as LGHNA and CDR2 as YSLEER. CDR3 loop: CASSQAPSGTDTQYF. Here the CDR3 DNA reads TGCGCCAGCAGCCAAGCCCCTTCCGGCACAGATACGCAGTATTTT.

This chain connects TRBV28 to TRBJ1-5, with D possibly TRBD1 on 5 matching bases. The germline V gene has CDR1 MDHEN and CDR2 SYDVKM. The CDR3 has 17 amino acids. V lost 2 bases and J 1 base, leaving 15 bases between the germline ends. CDR3 sequence reads: CASSLAGAGRSNQPQHF. CDR3 coding DNA: TGTGCCAGCAGTTTAGCTGGGGCAGGGCGAAGCAATCAGCCCCAGCATTTT.